These T cell receptor beta chains were read from a single sample in a study of cytomegalovirus exposure and HLA in healthy donors. TCRdb keeps only in-frame clones here, not all; method: immunoSEQ multiplex PCR. The table shows some 190,000 clones, with around 80% occurring only once. The sequenced sample was PBMCs. All receptors come from a man aged 18 to 29 in good health and CMV-seronegative. CDR3s include the opening cysteine and the closing phenylalanine or tryptophan. A D gene is named only where the DNA matches it firmly. The size field is filled for only some rows; it gives once, few, many or a size class.

cdr3_length | clone_size | j_call | d_call | v_call | cdr3_aa | cdr3_nt
13 | few | TRBJ1-5 | NA | TRBV10-2 | CASSAGGNQPQHF | TGCGCCAGCAGTGCGGGGGGCAATCAGCCCCAGCATTTT
14 | NA | TRBJ2-5 | TRBD1 | TRBV29-1 | CSVGGDRGRETQYF | TGCAGCGTTGGTGGGGACAGGGGGAGGGAGACCCAGTACTTC
16 | NA | TRBJ2-2 | NA | TRBV7-2 | CASSLRGGSNTGELFF | TGTGCCAGCAGCTTAAGGGGGGGATCGAACACCGGGGAGCTGTTTTTT
15 | few | TRBJ2-7 | NA | TRBV9 | CASSEKGQSNYEQYF | TGTGCCAGCAGCGAGAAGGGACAATCAAACTACGAGCAGTACTTC
15 | once | TRBJ2-1 | NA | TRBV9 | CASSGGHSSYNEQFF | TGTGCCAGCAGCGGTGGACATAGCTCCTACAATGAGCAGTTCTTC
18 | NA | TRBJ2-5 | TRBD2 | TRBV5-6 | CASSLGLAGSPLQETQYF | TGTGCCAGCAGCTTGGGACTAGCGGGATCTCCCCTTCAAGAGACCCAGTACTTC
15 | NA | TRBJ2-1 | TRBD1 | TRBV15 | CATSRGTGDADEQFF | TGTGCCACCAGCAGGGGGACAGGGGATGCCGATGAGCAGTTCTTC
15 | NA | TRBJ1-5 | TRBD1 | TRBV7-9 | CASSSQGGTGQPQHF | TGTGCCAGCAGCTCACAGGGGGGTACGGGCCAGCCCCAGCATTTT
13 | NA | TRBJ1-5 | NA | TRBV6-5 | CASSSDINQPQHF | TGTGCCAGCAGTTCAGACATCAATCAGCCCCAGCATTTT
14 | NA | TRBJ1-5 | TRBD1 | TRBV9 | CASSAGTVNQPQHF | TGTGCCAGCAGCGCCGGGACAGTGAATCAGCCCCAGCATTTT
12 | NA | TRBJ2-1 | TRBD2 | TRBV7-8 | CASSSSGMGQFF | TGTGCCAGCAGCTCGAGCGGGATGGGGCAGTTCTTC
13 | NA | TRBJ1-1 | NA | TRBV5-6 | CASSPDIYTEAFF | TGTGCCAGCAGCCCGGACATCTACACTGAAGCTTTCTTT
16 | NA | TRBJ1-4 | TRBD1 | TRBV15 | CATSREAGTGNEKLFF | TGTGCCACCAGCAGAGAGGCAGGGACAGGGAATGAAAAACTGTTTTTT
13 | NA | TRBJ1-5 | NA | TRBV2 | CASMPGVGQPQHF | TGTGCCAGCATGCCCGGGGTGGGACAGCCCCAGCATTTT
12 | NA | TRBJ2-1 | NA | TRBV2 | CASSEGHNEQFF | TGTGCCAGCAGCGAAGGGCACAATGAGCAGTTCTTC
13 | NA | TRBJ1-2 | NA | TRBV5-4 | CASSLWGGGGYTF | TGTGCCAGCAGCTTGTGGGGCGGCGGCGGCTACACCTTC
17 | NA | TRBJ2-7 | TRBD1 | TRBV29-1 | CSVELTRTGTGAHEQYF | TGCAGCGTTGAACTTACGAGGACCGGGACAGGGGCCCACGAGCAGTACTTC
12 | NA | TRBJ1-6 | NA | TRBV9 | CASGQNNSPLHF | TGTGCCTCCGGACAGAATAATTCACCCCTCCACTTT
16 | NA | TRBJ1-2 | TRBD1 | TRBV19 | CASSTLPGQGAQGYTF | TGTGCCAGTAGTACCCTACCGGGACAGGGGGCGCAGGGCTACACCTTC
15 | NA | TRBJ1-4 | TRBD1 | TRBV4-3 | CASSRWGQGGEKLFF | TGCGCCAGCAGCCGATGGGGACAGGGAGGCGAAAAACTGTTTTTT
16 | NA | TRBJ2-5 | TRBD2 | TRBV7-9 | CASSFTGLADQETQYF | TGTGCCAGCAGCTTCACGGGACTAGCGGATCAAGAGACCCAGTACTTC
16 | NA | TRBJ2-5 | TRBD2 | TRBV15 | CATSRDSAGGFETQYF | TGTGCCACCAGCAGAGATTCGGCGGGGGGGTTTGAGACCCAGTACTTC
15 | NA | TRBJ2-2 | NA | TRBV9 | CASSPSLRDTGELFF | TGTGCCAGCAGCCCATCGTTGAGGGACACCGGGGAGCTGTTTTTT
13 | NA | TRBJ1-1 | NA | TRBV2 | CASRVRSNTEAFF | TGTGCCAGCCGGGTACGGTCGAACACTGAAGCTTTCTTT
16 | NA | TRBJ2-2 | NA | TRBV7-3 | CASSLTRAANTGELFF | TGTGCCAGCAGCTTAACCAGGGCGGCGAACACCGGGGAGCTGTTTTTT
15 | NA | TRBJ1-5 | NA | TRBV5-6 | CASQGQQGSGQPQHF | TGTGCCAGCCAGGGTCAACAGGGCTCAGGGCAGCCCCAGCATTTT
17 | few | TRBJ2-7 | TRBD2 | TRBV28 | CASSLGLAPDSSYEQYF | TGTGCCAGCAGTTTAGGACTAGCTCCAGATAGCTCCTACGAGCAGTACTTC
15 | NA | TRBJ1-1 | NA | TRBV6-6 | CASSYSQGLGTEAFF | TGTGCCAGCAGTTACTCCCAGGGGCTCGGCACTGAAGCTTTCTTT
14 | few | TRBJ1-1 | TRBD1 | TRBV28 | CASSRQGPVTEAFF | TGTGCCAGCAGTCGACAGGGGCCCGTGACTGAAGCTTTCTTT
15 | NA | TRBJ1-1 | TRBD1 | TRBV30 | CAWRGQGYMNTEAFF | TGTGCCTGGAGGGGACAGGGATACATGAACACTGAAGCTTTCTTT
13 | once | TRBJ2-5 | TRBD2 | TRBV28 | CASSSGGVETQYF | TGTGCCAGCAGCTCGGGGGGAGTTGAGACCCAGTACTTC
13 | NA | TRBJ1-6 | TRBD1 | TRBV6-5 | CASGQEYNSPLHF | TGTGCCAGTGGACAGGAGTATAATTCACCCCTCCACTTT
16 | NA | TRBJ1-6 | NA | TRBV30 | CACSPGSSSYNSPLHF | TGTGCCTGCTCGCCGGGGAGTAGCTCCTATAATTCACCCCTCCACTTT
15 | few | TRBJ2-5 | NA | TRBV6-5 | CASSYSAGDGEAQYF | TGTGCCAGCAGTTACTCGGCCGGGGATGGTGAAGCCCAGTACTTC
15 | NA | TRBJ2-5 | TRBD2 | TRBV7-7 | CASSPSTSGPETQYF | TGTGCTAGCAGCCCCTCGACTAGCGGTCCGGAGACCCAGTACTTC